This T cell receptor (beta chain) originates from a study of T cell responses to AZD1222 COVID-19 vaccine. Regarding the study as a whole: Dominant CD4 TCR responses targeted spike regions 160-218 and 743-854. It should be noted that donors were predominantly white British and more often female, and clonal diversity was possibly underestimated.

The CDR3 runs 13 residues. With 4 bases removed from V and 8 bases from J, the gap between germline ends came to 14 bases. CDR1 and CDR2 (germline): KGHSH, LQKENI. Investigators merged groups given second doses at roughly 4 or roughly 12 weeks. Profiling relied on immunoSEQ multiplex PCR, and the TCRdb table lists in-frame clones only, not all of them. The table lists 80,000 to 100,000 clones, roughly 88% of them singletons, with about 3% in the top ten. Concerning this clone itself: As yet, its antigen is unknown.

This specimen was peripheral blood, taken 28 days after the second AZD1222 dose. This TCR was sampled from an adult who received the AZD1222 COVID-19 vaccine. The chain combines TRBV18 with TRBJ1-2; no clear D gene. The CDR3 sequence is CASSQEGGSGYTF. DNA of the CDR3: TGTGCCAGCTCACAGGAGGGAGGGAGCGGCTACACCTTC.